The 23 T cell receptor beta chains given below trace back to one sample, sequenced in a study of OX40 agonist ivuxolimab in advanced cancers. Preparation of the library involved the immunoSEQ multiplex PCR assay. Drawn from immuneACCESS, this table holds only the in-frame rearrangements with V and J called that TCRdb kept. Clones are partly lost; checked studies trace under half to an unresolved V gene and leave the rest unexplained. For this sample the table gives some 72,000 clones, of which approximately 80% were detected only once. The ten largest clones capture about 0.51% of the sample. The sample consisted of CD4+ or CD8+ T cells sorted from blood, taken in a trial of the OX40 agonist ivuxolimab. These receptors all come from an adult with an advanced solid tumor such as melanoma, head and neck, liver or kidney cancer.

V is TRBV5-1 and J is TRBJ1-2; D not resolved. Trimming removed 4 bases at V and 0 bases at J, with 10 bases between. In germline, CDR1 is SGHRS, CDR2 YFSETQ. This CDR3 contains 14 residues. The CDR3 coding sequence is TGCGCCAGCAGCCAGACTAATACTAACTATGGCTACACCTTC. It is translated as CASSQTNTNYGYTF.

The CDR3 region is CASSLQTATYEQYF. In DNA, the CDR3 is TGTGCCAGCAGTCTACAGACTGCCACCTACGAGCAGTACTTC. The V gene is TRBV28, the J gene TRBJ2-7; no reliable D call. Per the germline V gene, CDR1 is MDHEN and CDR2 is SYDVKM. The CDR3 sequence is 14 residues long. Trimming took 5 bases from V and 2 from J, leaving 13 bases between them.

The chain combines TRBV15 with TRBJ1-1, with unresolved D. V was trimmed by 0 bases and J by 5 bases, leaving 13 bases between them. The CDR3 has 15 residues. The V gene's germline CDR1 is LNHNV and CDR2 YYDKDF (reference sequence). The CDR3 region has the DNA TGTGCCACCAGCAGAGATTCGGTTCTCGAGACTGAAGCTTTCTTT. The encoded protein is CATSRDSVLETEAFF.

The chain recombines TRBV7-2 with TRBJ2-2; TRBD1 aligns across 8 bases. V lost 4 bases, J lost 5 bases, and 15 bases stayed unmatched. This CDR3 has 18 residues. CDR1 is SGHTA and CDR2 is FQGNSA in the germline V gene. Here the CDR3 DNA reads TGTGCCAGCAGCTACCCTGGGGGGCAGGGGGCGGTTACCGGGGAGCTGTTTTTT. As protein: CASSYPGGQGAVTGELFF.

The rearrangement uses TRBV18 and TRBJ2-7; 7 bases match TRBD1. The CDR3 length is 14 residues. V dropped 3 bases and J dropped 2; count of bases not matched to a gene: 4. The germline gives CDR1 KGHSH, CDR2 LQKENI. In DNA form, the CDR3 reads TGTGCCAGCTCACCCGGACAGGCTACCTACGAGCAGTACTTC. This encodes CASSPGQATYEQYF.

The chain has TRBV30 and TRBJ2-5, with D perhaps TRBD2 (5 bases). In germline, CDR1 is GTSNPN, CDR2 SVGIG (reference sequence). This CDR3 contains 11 residues. V was pared by 4 bases and J by 4 bases, with 7 bases between. For the CDR3, the DNA is TGTGCCTGGACCGGAGGAGAGACCCAGTACTTC. It yields the protein CAWTGGETQYF.

V and J are TRBV4-2 and TRBJ1-2; D perhaps matches TRBD1 (5 bases). The CDR3 spans 17 residues. Germline values: CDR1 LGHNA, CDR2 YNFKEQ. V gave up 2 bases and J gave up 4 bases, with 20 bases separating them. CDR3 in amino acids: CASSQSRQGAPVYGYTF. The CDR3, as DNA: TGTGCCAGCAGCCAATCCCGGCAGGGCGCCCCCGTCTATGGCTACACCTTC.

V gene TRBV2 combines with J gene TRBJ1-2; D is ambiguous. Germline CDR1 and CDR2: SNHLY and FYNNEI. This CDR3 has 11 amino acids. V lost 7 bases to trimming and J lost 1 base, with 4 bases between them. The chain's CDR3 is CASMVNYGYTF. CDR3 DNA: TGTGCCAGCATGGTTAACTATGGCTACACCTTC.

This clone has just a few counts. The V gene is TRBV5-1, the J gene TRBJ2-2, with TRBD2 matching 10 bases. Germline trimming cut 4 bases from V and 5 bases from J; bases unmatched to any gene: 8. CDR3 length equals 16 residues. CDR1 is SGHRS and CDR2 is YFSETQ in the germline V gene. CDR3 sequence reads: CASSLLAGAVTGELFF. The CDR3 region has the DNA TGCGCCAGCAGCCTCCTAGCGGGGGCAGTAACCGGGGAGCTGTTTTTT. The full variable domain, in which reference TRBV5-1 and TRBJ2-2 provide the parts outside the CDR3, is KAGVTQTPRYLIKTRGQQVTLSCSPISGHRSVSWYQQTPGQGLQFLFEYFSETQRNKGNFPGRFSGRQFSNSRSEMNVSTLELGDSALYLCASSLLAGAVTGELFFGEGSRLTVL.

This chain links TRBV30 with TRBJ2-1; weak D call: TRBD1 (5 bases). CDR3 length equals 14 residues. The germline V gene has CDR1 GTSNPN and CDR2 SVGIG (reference sequence). With 6 bases removed from V and 2 bases from J, the gap between germline ends came to 14 bases. CDR3 amino acids: CACVQGSPYNEQFF. DNA of the CDR3: TGTGCCTGCGTTCAGGGATCGCCCTACAATGAGCAGTTCTTC.

The chain joins TRBV6-5 to TRBJ2-7, with TRBD1 matching 10 bases. The CDR3 is made up of 14 amino acids. Per the germline V gene, CDR1 is MNHEY and CDR2 is SVGAGI. The junction had 8 bases not matched to a gene; V was cut back by 6 bases and J by 6 bases. CDR3 sequence reads: CASSPGQGIGEQYF. In nucleotides, the CDR3 is TGTGCCAGCAGCCCGGGACAGGGGATTGGCGAGCAGTACTTC.

The chain couples TRBV28 to TRBJ2-1; the D call may be TRBD1 or TRBD2 (5 bases each). The CDR3 runs to 14 residues. Germline assignment: CDR1 MDHEN and CDR2 SYDVKM. V dropped 6 bases and J dropped 5 bases, with 14 bases sitting between them. This CDR3 reads CASSHRDLNNEQFF. Written as DNA, the CDR3 is TGTGCCAGCAGCCACCGGGACCTAAACAATGAGCAGTTCTTC.

The gene calls are TRBV4-1 and TRBJ2-1, with 7 bases lining up with TRBD2. This CDR3 spans 15 amino acids. Germline V gene sequence: CDR1 MGHRA, CDR2 YSYEKL. The V and J ends lost 4 bases and 3 bases, in that order; junction bases with no gene match: 6. The CDR3 DNA is TGCGCCAGCAGCCGTACTAGCGACCGCTACAATGAGCAGTTCTTC. Amino acid sequence: CASSRTSDRYNEQFF.

DNA of the CDR3: TGTGCCAGCAGTCGACAGGGGCGAGACACCGGGGAGCTGTTTTTT. It codes for CASSRQGRDTGELFF. The V gene is TRBV4-2, the J gene TRBJ2-2, with 8 bases lining up with TRBD1. The CDR3 has 15 residues. Trimming took 6 bases from V and 3 from J; bases not matched to a gene: 6. The germline gives CDR1 LGHNA, CDR2 YNFKEQ.

This chain connects TRBV6-1 to TRBJ2-7, with TRBD1 as a possible D gene (5 bases). The V and J ends lost 2 bases and 2 bases respectively, with 10 bases between them. Germline assignment: CDR1 MNHNS and CDR2 SASEGT. CDR3 length: 14 amino acids. CDR3 coding DNA: TGTGCCAGCAGTGAAAGGGGTCCCCCCTACGAGCAGTACTTC. As protein: CASSERGPPYEQYF.

The genes are TRBV7-3 and TRBJ2-6; either TRBD1 or TRBD2 may fit D (5 bases each). CDR1 SGHTA and CDR2 FQGTGA come from the germline V gene. Deletions cut 5 bases from V and 4 bases from J, with 15 bases between. This CDR3 region has 16 residues. This CDR3 reads CASSPTRDAGANVLTF. As DNA, the CDR3 is TGTGCCAGCAGCCCGACGAGGGACGCGGGGGCCAACGTCCTGACTTTC.

The chain uses TRBV7-2 and TRBJ1-3; D call uncertain. Trimming took 5 bases from V and 0 from J, leaving 11 bases between them. The CDR3 runs to 15 residues. Germline loops: CDR1 SGHTA, CDR2 FQGNSA. The CDR3 is CASSHSTSSGNTIYF. The CDR3 DNA follows: TGTGCCAGCAGCCATAGCACGAGCTCTGGAAACACCATATATTTT.

The chain recombines TRBV6-1 with TRBJ2-2, with 7 bases identical to TRBD2. CDR1 MNHNS and CDR2 SASEGT come from the germline V gene. This CDR3 region has 16 residues. V was clipped by 2 bases and J by 1 base; unmatched bases: 4. In DNA, the CDR3 is TGTGCCAGCAGTGAACGGGGGGAGAGGAACACCGGGGAGCTGTTTTTT. It specifies CASSERGERNTGELFF.

The chain combines TRBV19 with TRBJ1-2; a weak D match, TRBD1 (5 bases). Germline CDR1 reads LNHDA; CDR2 reads SQIVND (reference sequence). The V end lost 3 bases, the J end lost 2 bases, and 10 bases lay between the germline ends. The CDR3 extends over 14 amino acids. CDR3 bases: TGTGCCAGTAGTATGCGACAGACAAACTATGGCTACACCTTC. It is translated as CASSMRQTNYGYTF.

The rearrangement joins TRBV19 to TRBJ2-3; 7 nucleotides align to TRBD1. The trim removed 3 bases at V and 4 bases at J, leaving 4 bases unmatched. CDR1 and CDR2 from the germline V gene are LNHDA and SQIVND (reference sequence). CDR3 length equals 14 residues. The CDR3 spells CASSIGQAADTQYF. In nucleotides, the CDR3 is TGTGCCAGTAGTATCGGACAGGCCGCAGATACGCAGTATTTT.

The genes are TRBV10-3 and TRBJ2-1; D unclear. Trimming cost V 3 bases and J 2 bases, with 5 bases left between them. CDR1 is ENHRY, CDR2 SYGVKD, per germline. CDR3 length equals 13 residues. The CDR3 DNA is TGTGCCATCAGTGATAGGGCCTACAATGAGCAGTTCTTC. Translation: CAISDRAYNEQFF.

The chain uses TRBV19 and TRBJ1-5, with D possibly matching TRBD1 (5 bases). Trimming pared 3 bases from V and 5 bases from J, leaving 17 bases between. Germline CDR1 LNHDA, CDR2 SQIVND (reference sequence). The CDR3 has 16 amino acids. In DNA form, the CDR3 reads TGTGCCAGTAGTATTTCGGGGGTTAGAAAAGATCAGCCCCAGCATTTT. This translates into CASSISGVRKDQPQHF.

The rearrangement uses TRBV6-6 and TRBJ1-5; D gene unclear. The V end was cut by 4 bases, the J end by 7 bases, with 14 bases between. The CDR3 has 14 residues. In germline, CDR1 is MNHNY, CDR2 SVGAGI (reference sequence). Here the CDR3 DNA reads TGTGCCAGCAGTTCCGCCGGGGTTGGCCAGCCCCAGCATTTT. This encodes CASSSAGVGQPQHF.